The subject of this entry is one T cell receptor (beta chain). The target antigen is unknown. To make TCR beta libraries, researchers used iRepertoire HTBI primers and Arm-PCR of CDR3 regions. Per the original data handling: Taken together, the samples had fewer than 65 TRBV and more than 12 TRBJ segments identified. TCRdb called the multiplex PCR reads again in MiXCR, with one record for every CDR3 protein. The V and J calls and clone size come from TCRdb's table, not from the authors' own analysis. The repertoire holds about 450,000 distinct CDR3 sequences, with about 15% as singletons. The data stem from a study of regulatory T cells in long-lasting Graves disease. Time point in this sample: newly diagnosed GD, antithyroid drugs for less than 3 months. PBMC RNA served as the TCR library source. Under American Thyroid Association guidelines, Graves' disease was diagnosed. Overall study results and limits: Preferential use of TRBV28, TRBJ1-2 and TRBJ2-5 was seen in persistent disease.

The germline V gene has CDR1 MDHEN and CDR2 SYDVKM. The CDR3 extends over 16 amino acids. With 2 bases removed from V and 2 bases from J, the gap between germline ends came to 15 bases. In addition, the sample was reused for a study of T cells in Graves' hyperthyroidism and ophthalmopathy.

The receptor comes from a woman aged 45-59 years with Graves disease. The source was peripheral blood mononuclear cells (PBMCs), collected at new diagnosis, from a patient treated with antithyroid drugs. The rearrangement uses TRBV28 and TRBJ2-5; D is perhaps TRBD1 or TRBD2 (6 bases each). CDR3 residues: CASSLGGTTQQETQYF. The CDR3 DNA follows: TGTGCCAGCAGTTTAGGCGGGACAACCCAACAAGAGACCCAGTACTTC.